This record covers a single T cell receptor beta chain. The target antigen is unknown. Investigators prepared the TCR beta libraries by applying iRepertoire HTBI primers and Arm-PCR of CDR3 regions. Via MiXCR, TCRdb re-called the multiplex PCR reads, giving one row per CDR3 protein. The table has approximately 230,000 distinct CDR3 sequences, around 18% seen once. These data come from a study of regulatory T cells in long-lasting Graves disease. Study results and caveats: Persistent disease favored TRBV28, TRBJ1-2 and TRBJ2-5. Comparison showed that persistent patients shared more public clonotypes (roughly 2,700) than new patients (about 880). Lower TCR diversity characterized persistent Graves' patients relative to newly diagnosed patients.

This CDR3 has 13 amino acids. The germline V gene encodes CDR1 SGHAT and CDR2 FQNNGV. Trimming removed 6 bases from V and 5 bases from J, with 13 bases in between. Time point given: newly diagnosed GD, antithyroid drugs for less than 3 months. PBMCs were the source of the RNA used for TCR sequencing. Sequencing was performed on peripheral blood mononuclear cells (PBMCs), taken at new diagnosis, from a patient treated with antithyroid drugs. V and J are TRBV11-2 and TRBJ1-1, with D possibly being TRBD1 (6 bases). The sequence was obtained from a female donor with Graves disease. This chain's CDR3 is CASSFQQGTEAFF. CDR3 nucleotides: TGTGCCAGCAGTTTTCAACAGGGAACTGAAGCTTTCTTT.